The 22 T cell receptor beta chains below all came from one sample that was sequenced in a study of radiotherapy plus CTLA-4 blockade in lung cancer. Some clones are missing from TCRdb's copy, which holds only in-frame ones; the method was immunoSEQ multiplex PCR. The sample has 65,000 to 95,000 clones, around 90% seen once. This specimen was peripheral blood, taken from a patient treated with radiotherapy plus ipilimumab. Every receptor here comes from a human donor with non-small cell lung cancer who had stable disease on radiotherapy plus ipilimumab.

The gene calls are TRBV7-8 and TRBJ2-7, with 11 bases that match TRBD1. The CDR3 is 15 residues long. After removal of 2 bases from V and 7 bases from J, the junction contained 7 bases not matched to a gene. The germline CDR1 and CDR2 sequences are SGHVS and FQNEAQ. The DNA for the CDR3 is TGTGCCAGCAGCTTAAGGACAGGGGGCTTGGGGGAGCAGTACTTC. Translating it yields CASSLRTGGLGEQYF.

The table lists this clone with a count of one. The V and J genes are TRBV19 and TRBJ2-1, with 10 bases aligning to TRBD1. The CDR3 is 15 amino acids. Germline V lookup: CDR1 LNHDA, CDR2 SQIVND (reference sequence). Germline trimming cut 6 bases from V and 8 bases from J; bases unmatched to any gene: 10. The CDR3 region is CASSQAGTGDDEQFF. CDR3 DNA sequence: TGTGCCAGTAGCCAGGCCGGGACAGGGGATGATGAGCAGTTCTTC.

The CDR3 loop reads CASSPNGQPYGYTF. In DNA, the CDR3 is TGTGCCAGCAGCCCCAACGGACAGCCCTATGGCTACACCTTC. The gene calls are TRBV5-4 and TRBJ1-2, with D tentatively TRBD1 (6 bases). V dropped 4 bases and J dropped 4 bases, with 14 bases sitting between them. CDR1 and CDR2 (germline): SGHNT, YYREEE (reference sequence). The CDR3 has 14 amino acids.

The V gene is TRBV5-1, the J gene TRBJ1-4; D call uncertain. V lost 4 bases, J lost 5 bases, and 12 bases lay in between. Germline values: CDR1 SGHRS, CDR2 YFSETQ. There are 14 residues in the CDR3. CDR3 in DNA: TGCGCCAGCAGCCTGGACTTACCAAATGAAAAACTGTTTTTT. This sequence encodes CASSLDLPNEKLFF. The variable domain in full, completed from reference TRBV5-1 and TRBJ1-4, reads KAGVTQTPRYLIKTRGQQVTLSCSPISGHRSVSWYQQTPGQGLQFLFEYFSETQRNKGNFPGRFSGRQFSNSRSEMNVSTLELGDSALYLCASSLDLPNEKLFFGSGTQLSVL.

CDR3 in amino acids: CASSLRGLAGEVGETQYF. In DNA, the CDR3 is TGTGCCAGCAGTTTAAGGGGACTAGCGGGGGAGGTCGGAGAGACCCAGTACTTC. This chain links TRBV27 with TRBJ2-5; TRBD2 matches 14 bases. The V gene end was trimmed by 2 bases and the J gene end by 4 bases; junction bases not matched to a gene: 9. CDR3 size: 18 residues. The V gene's germline CDR1 is MNHEY and CDR2 SMNVEV (reference sequence).

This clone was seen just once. Here the CDR3 reads CASSPTSASGNQPQHF. CDR3 in DNA: TGTGCCAGCTCACCAACGTCGGCAAGCGGCAATCAGCCCCAGCATTTT. The chain carries TRBV18 and TRBJ1-5; D gene ambiguous. Germline V gene lookup returns CDR1 KGHSH and CDR2 LQKENI. The V and J ends lost 2 bases and 2 bases respectively, with 13 bases between them. CDR3 length equals 16 residues.

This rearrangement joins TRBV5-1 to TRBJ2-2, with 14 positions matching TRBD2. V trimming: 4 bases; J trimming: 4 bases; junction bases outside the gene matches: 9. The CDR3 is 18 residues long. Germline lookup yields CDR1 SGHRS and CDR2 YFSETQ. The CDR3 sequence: CASSPGTSGSLGTGELFF. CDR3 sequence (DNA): TGCGCCAGCAGCCCGGGGACTAGCGGGAGTTTAGGCACCGGGGAGCTGTTTTTT. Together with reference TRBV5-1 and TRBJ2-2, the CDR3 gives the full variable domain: KAGVTQTPRYLIKTRGQQVTLSCSPISGHRSVSWYQQTPGQGLQFLFEYFSETQRNKGNFPGRFSGRQFSNSRSEMNVSTLELGDSALYLCASSPGTSGSLGTGELFFGEGSRLTVL.

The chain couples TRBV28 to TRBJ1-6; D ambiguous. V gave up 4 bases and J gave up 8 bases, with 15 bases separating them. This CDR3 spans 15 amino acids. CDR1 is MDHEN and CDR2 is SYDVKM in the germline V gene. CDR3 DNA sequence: TGTGCCAGCAGTTCCCTGGGGAGAAGCGATTCACCCCTCCACTTT. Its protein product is CASSSLGRSDSPLHF. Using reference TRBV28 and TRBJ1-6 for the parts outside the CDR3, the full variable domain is DVKVTQSSRYLVKRTGEKVFLECVQDMDHENMFWYRQDPGLGLRLIYFSYDVKMKEKGDIPEGYSVSREKKERFSLILESASTNQTSMYLCASSSLGRSDSPLHFGNGTRLTVT.

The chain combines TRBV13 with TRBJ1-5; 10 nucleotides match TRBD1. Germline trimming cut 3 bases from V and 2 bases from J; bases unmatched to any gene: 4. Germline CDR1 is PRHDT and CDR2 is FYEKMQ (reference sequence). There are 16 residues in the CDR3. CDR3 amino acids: CASSFSGTGGNQPQHF. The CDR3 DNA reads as TGTGCCAGCAGCTTTTCAGGGACAGGGGGCAATCAGCCCCAGCATTTT.

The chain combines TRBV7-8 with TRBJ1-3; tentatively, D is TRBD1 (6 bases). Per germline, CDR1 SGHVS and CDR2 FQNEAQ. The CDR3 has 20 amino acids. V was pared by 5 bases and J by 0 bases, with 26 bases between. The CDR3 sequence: CASSPHRVPGQIRSGNTIYF. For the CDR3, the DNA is TGTGCCAGCAGCCCCCACCGGGTACCGGGACAAATCCGCTCTGGAAACACCATATATTTT.

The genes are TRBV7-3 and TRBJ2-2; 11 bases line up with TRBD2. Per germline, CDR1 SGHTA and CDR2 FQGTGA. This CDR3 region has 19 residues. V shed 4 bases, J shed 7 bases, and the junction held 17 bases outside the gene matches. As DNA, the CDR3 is TGTGCCAGCAGCTCCCAACTAGCGGGGGCATCTGAGGGGAACGGGGAGCTGTTTTTT. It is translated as CASSSQLAGASEGNGELFF.

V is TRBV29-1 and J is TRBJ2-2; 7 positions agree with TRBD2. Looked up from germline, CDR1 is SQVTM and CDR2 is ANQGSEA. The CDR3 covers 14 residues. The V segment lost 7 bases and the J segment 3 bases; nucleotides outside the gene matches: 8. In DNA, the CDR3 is TGCAGCGCCACCGGGACTACCTACACCGGGGAGCTGTTTTTT. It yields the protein CSATGTTYTGELFF.

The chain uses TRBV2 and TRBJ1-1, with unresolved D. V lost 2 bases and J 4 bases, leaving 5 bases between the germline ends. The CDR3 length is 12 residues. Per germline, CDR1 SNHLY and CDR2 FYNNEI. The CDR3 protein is CASSESTTEAFF. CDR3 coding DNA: TGTGCCAGCAGTGAAAGCACCACTGAAGCTTTCTTT.

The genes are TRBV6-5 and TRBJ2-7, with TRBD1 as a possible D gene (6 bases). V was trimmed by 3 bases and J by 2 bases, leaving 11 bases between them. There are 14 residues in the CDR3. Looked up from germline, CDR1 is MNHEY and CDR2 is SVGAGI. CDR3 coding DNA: TGTGCCAGCAGTTATTCAGGGGCACCCTACGAGCAGTACTTC. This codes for CASSYSGAPYEQYF.

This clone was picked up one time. The CDR3 loop reads CASSQEPGTLYGYTF. The CDR3 nucleotides read TGCGCCAGCAGCCAAGAACCGGGGACCCTATATGGCTACACCTTC. The V gene is TRBV4-1, the J gene TRBJ1-2; tentatively, D is TRBD1 (5 bases). The V and J ends lost 0 bases and 5 bases respectively, with 13 bases between them. The CDR3 has 15 residues. From germline, CDR1 is MGHRA and CDR2 YSYEKL.

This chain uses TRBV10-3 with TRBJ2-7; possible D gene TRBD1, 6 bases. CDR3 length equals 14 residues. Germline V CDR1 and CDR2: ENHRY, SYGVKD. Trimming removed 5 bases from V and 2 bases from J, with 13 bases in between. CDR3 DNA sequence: TGTGCCATCAGTAGTGGTGAGGGGGCCTACGAGCAGTACTTC. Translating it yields CAISSGEGAYEQYF.

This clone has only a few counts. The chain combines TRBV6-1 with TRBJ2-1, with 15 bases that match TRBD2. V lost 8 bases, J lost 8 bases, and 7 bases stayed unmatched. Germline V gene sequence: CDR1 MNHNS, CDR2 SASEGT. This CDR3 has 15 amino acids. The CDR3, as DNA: TGTGCCAGCGGCGGACTAGCGGGGGGGGTAGATGAGCAGTTCTTC. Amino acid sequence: CASGGLAGGVDEQFF.

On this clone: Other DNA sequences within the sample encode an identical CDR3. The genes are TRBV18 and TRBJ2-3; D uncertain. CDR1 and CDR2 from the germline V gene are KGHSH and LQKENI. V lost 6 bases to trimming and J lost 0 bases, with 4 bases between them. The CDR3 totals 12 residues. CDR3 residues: CASSPSTDTQYF. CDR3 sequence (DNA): TGTGCCAGCTCCCCTAGCACAGATACGCAGTATTTT.

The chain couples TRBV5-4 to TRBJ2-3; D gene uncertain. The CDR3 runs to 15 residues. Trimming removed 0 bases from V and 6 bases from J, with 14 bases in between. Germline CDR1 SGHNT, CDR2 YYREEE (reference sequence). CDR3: CASSLAGRADDTQYF. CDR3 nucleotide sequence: TGTGCCAGCAGCTTGGCCGGAAGGGCTGACGATACGCAGTATTTT.

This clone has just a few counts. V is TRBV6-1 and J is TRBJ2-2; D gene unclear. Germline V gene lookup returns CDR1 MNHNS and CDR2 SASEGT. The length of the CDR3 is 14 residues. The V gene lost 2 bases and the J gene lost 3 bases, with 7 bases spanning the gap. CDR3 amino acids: CASSERSDTGELFF. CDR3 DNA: TGTGCCAGCAGTGAACGCTCGGACACCGGGGAGCTGTTTTTT.

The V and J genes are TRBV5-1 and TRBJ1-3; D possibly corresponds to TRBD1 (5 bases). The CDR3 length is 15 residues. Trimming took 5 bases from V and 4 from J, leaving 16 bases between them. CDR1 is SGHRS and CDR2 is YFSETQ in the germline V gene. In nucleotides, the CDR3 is TGCGCCAGCAGTCCAGCAGGGCGCGCGGGAAACACCATATATTTT. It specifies CASSPAGRAGNTIYF.

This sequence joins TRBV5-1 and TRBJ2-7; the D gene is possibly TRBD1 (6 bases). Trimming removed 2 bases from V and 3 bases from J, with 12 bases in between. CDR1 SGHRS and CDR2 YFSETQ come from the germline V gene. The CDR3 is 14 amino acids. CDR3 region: CASSLALQGYEQYF. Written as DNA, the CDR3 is TGCGCCAGCAGCTTAGCCCTACAGGGCTACGAGCAGTACTTC.